This is a list of T cell receptor beta chains from one sample in a study of identical twins' blood T cells. MiXCR was run by TCRdb on the 5' RACE reads, yielding one entry per CDR3 protein. The sample records roughly 380,000 distinct CDR3 sequences, roughly 30% being singletons. Material: PBMCs. These receptors were taken from a woman aged 18 to 49 in good health. Both conserved end residues are part of each CDR3. Fields, in order: clone size, V gene, D gene, J gene, CDR3 protein, CDR3 DNA. D genes are given only for firm matches. The size field is filled for only some rows; it gives once, few, many or a size class.

few	TRBV29-1	NA	TRBJ2-7	CSVVANRASYEQYF	TGCAGCGTTGTCGCGAACAGGGCTTCCTACGAGCAGTACTTC
NA	TRBV10-3	TRBD1	TRBJ1-2	CAIRETGVDYGYTF	TGTGCCATCAGGGAGACAGGGGTTGACTATGGCTACACCTTC
NA	TRBV6-2/TRBV6-3	NA	TRBJ2-7	CASSFLQDASYEQYF	TGTGCCAGCAGTTTTTTACAGGACGCGTCCTACGAGCAGTACTTC
few	TRBV4-2	NA	TRBJ1-4	CASSQDFGGDKLFF	TGTGCCAGCAGCCAAGATTTCGGAGGGGATAAACTGTTTTTT
NA	TRBV6-2/TRBV6-3	NA	TRBJ2-7	CASSPLGSQGSYEQYF	TGTGCCAGCAGTCCCCTGGGTTCCCAGGGCTCCTACGAGCAGTACTTC
NA	TRBV20-1	NA	TRBJ1-1	CSARVGGDTEAFF	TGCAGTGCTAGAGTAGGAGGGGACACTGAAGCTTTCTTT
NA	TRBV2	NA	TRBJ1-1	CTNSEVKGAEAFF	TGTACCAACAGTGAAGTCAAAGGGGCTGAAGCTTTCTTT
NA	TRBV29-1	TRBD1	TRBJ1-2	CSVVGPGQVYGYTF	TGCAGCGTTGTGGGGCCGGGACAGGTCTATGGCTACACCTTC
few	TRBV20-1	NA	TRBJ2-3	CSAKVSGESQYF	TGCAGTGCTAAGGTCTCGGGAGAATCGCAGTATTTT
NA	TRBV2	NA	TRBJ1-2	CASSGRTNYGYTF	TGTGCCAGCAGTGGTAGGACCAACTATGGCTACACCTTC
few	TRBV9	TRBD2	TRBJ2-3	CASHTSGIVTDTQYF	TGTGCCAGCCACACTAGCGGGATTGTAACAGATACGCAGTATTTT
many	TRBV5-1	NA	TRBJ1-1	CASSLREGWDGAFF	TGCGCCAGCAGCTTAAGGGAGGGATGGGATGGAGCTTTCTTT
many	TRBV29-1	NA	TRBJ1-1	CSVAENTEAFF	TGCAGCGTGGCAGAGAACACTGAAGCTTTCTTT
NA	TRBV2	NA	TRBJ2-1	CASSKHDNEQFF	TGTGCCAGCAGTAAACACGACAATGAGCAGTTCTTC
NA	TRBV24-1	TRBD2	TRBJ2-1	CATSDFKAGGSNEQFF	TGTGCCACCAGTGATTTCAAAGCGGGGGGATCCAATGAGCAGTTCTTC
NA	TRBV4-3	TRBD1	TRBJ1-6	CASSQEGTDSNSPLHF	TGCGCCAGCAGCCAAGAGGGGACAGATAGTAATTCACCCCTCCACTTT
many	TRBV4-1	NA	TRBJ1-2	CASSQGQTDYYGYTF	TGCGCCAGCAGCCAAGGACAGACAGATTACTATGGCTACACCTTC
few	TRBV19	NA	TRBJ1-1	CASSISNRVTEAFF	TGTGCCAGTAGTATAAGCAACAGGGTCACTGAAGCTTTCTTT
many	TRBV29-1	NA	TRBJ2-3	CSVEAGIRGDTQYF	TGCAGCGTCGAGGCGGGGATACGAGGGGATACGCAGTATTTT
NA	TRBV4-3	NA	TRBJ1-1	CASSQVREEMNTEAFF	TGCGCCAGCAGCCAAGTCAGGGAAGAAATGAACACTGAAGCTTTCTTT
NA	TRBV19	NA	TRBJ1-1	CASSIVRDEAFF	TGTGCCAGTAGTATAGTGCGCGATGAAGCTTTCTTT
NA	TRBV19	NA	TRBJ2-3	CASSINKLNTQYF	TGTGCCAGTAGTATCAACAAGTTGAATACGCAGTATTTT
few	TRBV5-1	NA	TRBJ1-1	CASSRFGPENTEAFF	TGCGCCAGCAGTCGGTTTGGGCCAGAGAACACTGAAGCTTTCTTT
once	TRBV7-2	TRBD1	TRBJ1-2	CASSLEGDRGNGYTF	TGTGCCAGCAGCTTGGAAGGGGACAGGGGGAATGGCTACACCTTC
NA	TRBV5-1	NA	TRBJ1-1	CASSPGGGLVTEAFF	TGCGCCAGCAGCCCTGGGGGGGGGCTGGTCACTGAAGCTTTCTTT
NA	TRBV2	NA	TRBJ2-7	CASMDYEQYF	TGTGCCAGCATGGACTACGAGCAGTACTTC